The 12 T cell receptor beta chains given below trace back to one sample, sequenced in a study of blood T cell repertoires in COVID-19. Data came from immunoSEQ multiplex PCR; TCRdb stores just in-frame clones and leaves some out. This sample has 240,000 or so clones, with 70% to 90% found just once. The sample taken for sequencing was peripheral blood. The receptors shown here come from a woman in her sixties or seventies with active or convalescent COVID-19.

This clone was seen a single time. The V call is TRBV6-2 or TRBV6-3, the J call TRBJ1-1; D unresolved. Per germline, CDR1 MNHEY and CDR2 SVGEGT. Trimming pared 6 bases from V and 7 bases from J, leaving 9 bases between. The CDR3 length is 11 residues. This chain's CDR3 is CASSFRGEAFF. The CDR3 DNA reads TGTGCCAGCAGCTTCAGAGGTGAAGCTTTCTTT.

This clone is a singleton in its sample. This sequence joins TRBV23-1 and TRBJ2-1, with 11 bases fitting TRBD2. TRBV23-1 is annotated as an ORF whose role is uncertain. J was trimmed by 0 bases and V by 3 bases; bases with no gene match: 7. The CDR3 runs 18 residues. CDR3 in amino acids: CASSQPTSGDSSYNEQFF. The CDR3 bases are TGCGCCAGCAGTCAGCCGACTAGCGGGGACAGCTCCTACAATGAGCAGTTCTTC.

V gene TRBV7-9 combines with J gene TRBJ2-5, with D maybe TRBD2 (7 bases). The germline gives CDR1 SEHNR, CDR2 FQNEAQ (reference sequence). V dropped 5 bases and J dropped 2 bases, with 15 bases sitting between them. This CDR3 region has 15 residues. The CDR3 here is CASSLTRGAQETQYF. The CDR3 bases are TGTGCCAGCAGCCTAACCCGGGGGGCACAAGAGACCCAGTACTTC.

The CDR3 DNA follows: TGTGCCAGCAATCCCCCGGCAGGTCCCGAGCAGTACTTC. It translates to CASNPPAGPEQYF. The chain is built from TRBV6-5 and TRBJ2-7; no firm D call. The CDR3 covers 13 residues. CDR1 is MNHEY and CDR2 is SVGAGI in the germline V gene. V was clipped by 7 bases and J by 6 bases, with 16 bases between them.

This clone has more than one count but fewer than ten. The chain couples TRBV4-1 to TRBJ1-4; D may be TRBD1 (5 bases). The germline CDR1 and CDR2 sequences are MGHRA and YSYEKL. Trimming took 0 bases from V and 8 from J, leaving 13 bases between them. The CDR3 is made up of 15 amino acids. CDR3 coding DNA: TGCGCCAGCAGCCAAGAGGGAGGGAGGGGAGAAAAACTGTTTTTT. It specifies CASSQEGGRGEKLFF.

The chain has TRBV7-9 and TRBJ2-4; 7 nucleotides line up with TRBD1. The V segment lost 5 bases and the J segment 9 bases; nucleotides outside the gene matches: 13. This CDR3 is 15 amino acids long. Germline V lookup: CDR1 SEHNR, CDR2 FQNEAQ (reference sequence). The CDR3 coding sequence is TGTGCCAGCAGCCGACAGGGTGGGTTGGGGAGCATTCAGTACTTC. Protein sequence: CASSRQGGLGSIQYF. Full variable domain (remainder filled in from reference TRBV7-9 and TRBJ2-4): DTGVSQNPRHKITKRGQNVTFRCDPISEHNRLYWYRQTLGQGPEFLTYFQNEAQLEKSRLLSDRFSAERPKGSFSTLEIQRTEQGDSAMYLCASSRQGGLGSIQYFGAGTRLSVL.

V is TRBV7-9 and J is TRBJ1-2; D remains unclear. V lost 0 bases and J 5 bases, leaving 4 bases between the germline ends. The CDR3 is made up of 12 amino acids. Germline CDR1 reads SEHNR; CDR2 reads FQNEAQ (reference sequence). The CDR3 loop is CASSLASYGYTF. The CDR3, as DNA: TGTGCCAGCAGCTTAGCCAGTTATGGCTACACCTTC.

This clone has just a few counts. This chain connects TRBV15 to TRBJ1-2; perhaps TRBD1 as D (6 bases). This CDR3 spans 14 amino acids. Germline-derived CDR1 and CDR2 are LNHNV and YYDKDF (reference sequence). V lost 0 bases to trimming and J lost 7 bases, with 12 bases between them. The CDR3 sequence is CATSRDQGIGGYTF. The CDR3 nucleotides read TGTGCCACCAGCAGAGACCAGGGGATCGGTGGCTACACCTTC.

The genes are TRBV6-5 and TRBJ2-3, with unresolved D. CDR1 and CDR2 (germline): MNHEY, SVGAGI. This CDR3 spans 14 amino acids. V dropped 2 bases and J dropped 0 bases, with 6 bases sitting between them. In DNA, the CDR3 is TGTGCCAGCAGTTACCGCGTGAGCACAGATACGCAGTATTTT. It translates to CASSYRVSTDTQYF.

This chain joins TRBV2 and TRBJ1-2, with D perhaps matching TRBD1 (6 bases). V lost 3 bases and J lost 3, with 14 bases in between. The germline gives CDR1 SNHLY, CDR2 FYNNEI. The length of the CDR3 is 15 residues. CDR3 DNA sequence: TGTGCCAGCAGTGAGAAGACAGGAGGCGACTATGGCTACACCTTC. Its protein product is CASSEKTGGDYGYTF. The whole variable domain, remainder taken from reference TRBV2 and TRBJ1-2, is EPEVTQTPSHQVTQMGQEVILRCVPISNHLYFYWYRQILGQKVEFLVSFYNNEISEKSEIFDDQFSVERPDGSNFTLKIRSTKLEDSAMYFCASSEKTGGDYGYTFGSGTRLTVV.

This clone was detected a few times. The chain links TRBV12-3 or TRBV12-4 to TRBJ1-3, with D hard to call. The CDR3 extends over 11 amino acids. The V and J ends lost 5 bases and 9 bases respectively, with 8 bases between them. For the CDR3, the DNA is TGTGCCAGCAGTCCAGATTTCACCATATATTTT. This sequence encodes CASSPDFTIYF.

This clone has a single count. The genes are TRBV4-1 and TRBJ1-2; 7 bases fit TRBD1. With V trimmed by 3 bases and J by 4 bases, 11 bases remained unmatched. Germline-derived CDR1 and CDR2 are MGHRA and YSYEKL. CDR3 length: 16 amino acids. CDR3 nucleotides: TGCGCCAGCAGCCATCAAGCCGGACAGGAGGGCTATGGCTACACCTTC. The encoded protein is CASSHQAGQEGYGYTF.